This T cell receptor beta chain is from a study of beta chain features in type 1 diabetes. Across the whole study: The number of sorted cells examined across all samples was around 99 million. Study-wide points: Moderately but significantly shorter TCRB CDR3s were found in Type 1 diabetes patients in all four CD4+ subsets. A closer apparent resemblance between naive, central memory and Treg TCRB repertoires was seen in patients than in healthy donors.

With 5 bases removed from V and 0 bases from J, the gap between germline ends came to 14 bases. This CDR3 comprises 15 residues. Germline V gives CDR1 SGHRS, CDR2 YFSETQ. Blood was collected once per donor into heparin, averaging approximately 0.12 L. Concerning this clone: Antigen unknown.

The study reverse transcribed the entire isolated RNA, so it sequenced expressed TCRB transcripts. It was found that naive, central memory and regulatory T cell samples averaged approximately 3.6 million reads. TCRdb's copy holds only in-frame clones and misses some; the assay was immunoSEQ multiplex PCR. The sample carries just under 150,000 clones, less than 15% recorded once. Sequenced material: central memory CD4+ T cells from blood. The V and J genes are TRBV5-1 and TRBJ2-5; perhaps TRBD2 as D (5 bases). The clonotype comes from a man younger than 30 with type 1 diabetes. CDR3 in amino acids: CASRPDLAYQETQYF. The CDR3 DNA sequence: TGCGCCAGCAGGCCCGATTTAGCGTACCAAGAGACCCAGTACTTC.